This is a list of T cell receptor beta chains from one sample in a study of radiotherapy plus CTLA-4 blockade in lung cancer. TCRdb's table, derived via immunoSEQ multiplex PCR, lists solely in-frame clones and lacks some. The table has about 62,000 clones, around 69% seen once. This material consisted of peripheral blood, taken from a patient treated with radiotherapy plus ipilimumab. The source is a human donor with non-small cell lung cancer who had a complete response to radiotherapy plus ipilimumab. The CDR3 runs from the conserved cysteine through the conserved F or W. A D gene is named only where the DNA matches it firmly. Size is omitted from some rows. Given values are once, few, many or a class for expanded clones.

CDR3nt: TGCGCCAGCAGCCCCGGGGTAGCGGGAGGATCCGGGGAGCTGTTTTTT
CDR3aa: CASSPGVAGGSGELFF
len: 16
abundance: few
v_gene: TRBV5-1
j_gene: TRBJ2-2
d_gene: TRBD2

CDR3nt: TGTGCCAGCAGTGATGAAGCGGGAGGGCCCTATGAGCAGTTCTTC
CDR3aa: CASSDEAGGPYEQFF
len: 15
abundance: NA
v_gene: TRBV6-1
j_gene: TRBJ2-1
d_gene: TRBD2

CDR3nt: TGTGCCAGCAGTTACGACAGGTTCCAGCCCCAGCATTTT
CDR3aa: CASSYDRFQPQHF
len: 13
abundance: NA
v_gene: TRBV6-5
j_gene: TRBJ1-5
d_gene: NA

CDR3nt: TGTGCCAGCTCACCTCAGGGGGTTGGGACTGAAGCTTTCTTT
CDR3aa: CASSPQGVGTEAFF
len: 14
abundance: NA
v_gene: TRBV18
j_gene: TRBJ1-1
d_gene: TRBD1

CDR3nt: TGCAGCGTTATGACAGTAGGTACTAATGAAAAACTGTTTTTT
CDR3aa: CSVMTVGTNEKLFF
len: 14
abundance: NA
v_gene: TRBV29-1
j_gene: TRBJ1-4
d_gene: NA

CDR3nt: TGTGCCAGCAGTTCCCTCGGGGTTCGGACCGGGGAGCTGTTTTTT
CDR3aa: CASSSLGVRTGELFF
len: 15
abundance: NA
v_gene: TRBV28
j_gene: TRBJ2-2
d_gene: NA

CDR3nt: TGTGCCAGCAGTGTAACAGGGTTTTGGCAGCCCCAGCATTTT
CDR3aa: CASSVTGFWQPQHF
len: 14
abundance: once
v_gene: TRBV2
j_gene: TRBJ1-5
d_gene: NA

CDR3nt: TGTGCCAGCAGTGAAGCGCTTCTTACGAGTAGATCCTACGAGCAGTACTTC
CDR3aa: CASSEALLTSRSYEQYF
len: 17
abundance: NA
v_gene: TRBV2
j_gene: TRBJ2-7
d_gene: NA

CDR3nt: TGTGCCAGCAGTTTACTTCTCGGGACAGGGGGTGGCTACACCTTC
CDR3aa: CASSLLLGTGGGYTF
len: 15
abundance: few
v_gene: TRBV28
j_gene: TRBJ1-2
d_gene: TRBD1

CDR3nt: TGTGCCACCATGACCCCGGGACAGCCACAAGAAAAACTGTTTTTT
CDR3aa: CATMTPGQPQEKLFF
len: 15
abundance: few
v_gene: TRBV6-1
j_gene: TRBJ1-4
d_gene: TRBD1

CDR3nt: TGTGCCAGCAGTCAACCCCGGACAGTTTACGAGCAGTACTTC
CDR3aa: CASSQPRTVYEQYF
len: 14
abundance: NA
v_gene: TRBV28
j_gene: TRBJ2-7
d_gene: NA

CDR3nt: TGTGCCAGCACGTTGGACAGCCTTGGGCAGTTCTTC
CDR3aa: CASTLDSLGQFF
len: 12
abundance: NA
v_gene: TRBV2
j_gene: TRBJ2-1
d_gene: NA

CDR3nt: TGTGCCAGCAGACACGGACAGGGTCGGACTGAAGCTTTCTTT
CDR3aa: CASRHGQGRTEAFF
len: 14
abundance: NA
v_gene: TRBV6-1
j_gene: TRBJ1-1
d_gene: TRBD1

CDR3nt: TGCGCCAGCAGCCCCAGCAATGAGCAGTTCTTC
CDR3aa: CASSPSNEQFF
len: 11
abundance: NA
v_gene: TRBV10-2
j_gene: TRBJ2-1
d_gene: NA

CDR3nt: TGTGCCAGCAGTTTTAACAGGGGGAATCAGCCCCAGCATTTT
CDR3aa: CASSFNRGNQPQHF
len: 14
abundance: few
v_gene: TRBV28
j_gene: TRBJ1-5
d_gene: TRBD1

CDR3nt: TGTGCCACCGGCCAGGGTCAAACTGGAAACACCATATATTTT
CDR3aa: CATGQGQTGNTIYF
len: 14
abundance: NA
v_gene: TRBV10-3
j_gene: TRBJ1-3
d_gene: NA

CDR3nt: TGTGCCAGCAGCACAGACAGTATTAGCTCCTACGAGCAGTACTTC
CDR3aa: CASSTDSISSYEQYF
len: 15
abundance: NA
v_gene: TRBV6-5
j_gene: TRBJ2-7
d_gene: NA

CDR3nt: TGTGCCAGCAGTTTCCCACCCCTAAGGACCGCAGGGGGCAATCAGCCCCAGCATTTT
CDR3aa: CASSFPPLRTAGGNQPQHF
len: 19
abundance: NA
v_gene: TRBV28
j_gene: TRBJ1-5
d_gene: NA

CDR3nt: TGCGCCAGCAGCTTGGGGAGGGAGCAGTTCTTC
CDR3aa: CASSLGREQFF
len: 11
abundance: once
v_gene: TRBV5-1
j_gene: TRBJ2-1
d_gene: NA

CDR3nt: TGTGCCAGTAGAAGTAGCATGTCGACCCAGCATTTT
CDR3aa: CASRSSMSTQHF
len: 12
abundance: NA
v_gene: TRBV19
j_gene: TRBJ1-5
d_gene: NA

CDR3nt: TGTGCCAGCAGCTCCAGGACTAGCGGGGGGCGTTACGAGCAGTACTTC
CDR3aa: CASSSRTSGGRYEQYF
len: 16
abundance: NA
v_gene: TRBV7-2
j_gene: TRBJ2-7
d_gene: TRBD2

CDR3nt: TGTGCCAGCAGCTTGATTAGAGGCTCCTACAATGAGCAGTTCTTC
CDR3aa: CASSLIRGSYNEQFF
len: 15
abundance: NA
v_gene: TRBV11-2
j_gene: TRBJ2-1
d_gene: NA

CDR3nt: TGTGCCAGCAGCCCGGGGACTAGCGGGAGGGGCGAGCAGTACTTC
CDR3aa: CASSPGTSGRGEQYF
len: 15
abundance: few
v_gene: TRBV7-2
j_gene: TRBJ2-7
d_gene: TRBD2

CDR3nt: TGTGCCAGCAGCTTGGCAGGGTCCTCCTATAATTCACCCCTCCACTTT
CDR3aa: CASSLAGSSYNSPLHF
len: 16
abundance: few
v_gene: TRBV5-6
j_gene: TRBJ1-6
d_gene: NA

CDR3nt: TGTGCCAGCAGCTCCGGACAGGCCTACAGCACAGATACGCAGTATTTT
CDR3aa: CASSSGQAYSTDTQYF
len: 16
abundance: NA
v_gene: TRBV7-8
j_gene: TRBJ2-3
d_gene: TRBD1

CDR3nt: TGCGCCAGCAGCCAAGCCTCCACTAATGAAAAACTGTTTTTT
CDR3aa: CASSQASTNEKLFF
len: 14
abundance: NA
v_gene: TRBV4-3
j_gene: TRBJ1-4
d_gene: NA

CDR3nt: TGTGCCAGCAGGGACAGCATTTCTATTGGGGCCAACGTCCTGACTTTC
CDR3aa: CASRDSISIGANVLTF
len: 16
abundance: NA
v_gene: TRBV5-6
j_gene: TRBJ2-6
d_gene: NA

CDR3nt: TGTGCCAGCAGTTTATTGGGGACAGACGTGGGCTACACCTTC
CDR3aa: CASSLLGTDVGYTF
len: 14
abundance: NA
v_gene: TRBV6-1
j_gene: TRBJ1-2
d_gene: TRBD1

CDR3nt: TGTGCCAGCAGCCCTCAGGATCATTCACCCCTCCACTTT
CDR3aa: CASSPQDHSPLHF
len: 13
abundance: NA
v_gene: TRBV9
j_gene: TRBJ1-6
d_gene: NA

CDR3nt: TGTGCCAGCAGCTTAGTACGGACAGGGGGAGATACGCAGTATTTT
CDR3aa: CASSLVRTGGDTQYF
len: 15
abundance: NA
v_gene: TRBV7-6
j_gene: TRBJ2-3
d_gene: TRBD1

CDR3nt: TGTGCCAGCAGCCCCCGCGGGACCACAGATACGCAGTATTTT
CDR3aa: CASSPRGTTDTQYF
len: 14
abundance: NA
v_gene: TRBV13
j_gene: TRBJ2-3
d_gene: NA

CDR3nt: TGTGCCAGCAGCCAAGATCCCGGGAGGGCCTCCTACGAGCAGTACTTC
CDR3aa: CASSQDPGRASYEQYF
len: 16
abundance: NA
v_gene: TRBV4-2
j_gene: TRBJ2-7
d_gene: TRBD2

CDR3nt: TGTGCCAGCGGGTCAAGGGGCTGGAACACTGAAGCTTTCTTT
CDR3aa: CASGSRGWNTEAFF
len: 14
abundance: NA
v_gene: TRBV6-5
j_gene: TRBJ1-1
d_gene: NA

CDR3nt: TGTGCCAGCTCACCACTAACGCTCGGTGAGAACACTGAAGCTTTCTTT
CDR3aa: CASSPLTLGENTEAFF
len: 16
abundance: once
v_gene: TRBV18
j_gene: TRBJ1-1
d_gene: NA

CDR3nt: TGCGCCAGCAGACTATCCCTCCATGATTCTAGCTCAGAGAACACCGGGGAGCTGTTTTTT
CDR3aa: CASRLSLHDSSSENTGELFF
len: 20
abundance: NA
v_gene: TRBV5-1
j_gene: TRBJ2-2
d_gene: NA

CDR3nt: TGTGCCAGCAGCTTCCCTGCGGGGGGGTTTGGCTACGAGCAGTACTTC
CDR3aa: CASSFPAGGFGYEQYF
len: 16
abundance: few
v_gene: TRBV7-3
j_gene: TRBJ2-7
d_gene: TRBD2

CDR3nt: TGTGCCAGCAGCTTGGGGAGCGTCAGCTCCTACGAGCAGTACTTC
CDR3aa: CASSLGSVSSYEQYF
len: 15
abundance: NA
v_gene: TRBV5-4
j_gene: TRBJ2-7
d_gene: NA

CDR3nt: TGTGCCAGCGGAACCCTAGCGGGGTGGGATACGCAGTATTTT
CDR3aa: CASGTLAGWDTQYF
len: 14
abundance: few
v_gene: TRBV27
j_gene: TRBJ2-3
d_gene: TRBD2

CDR3nt: TGTGCCAGCAGGGGAACGATTAGCGGCATCAAGCAGTTCTTC
CDR3aa: CASRGTISGIKQFF
len: 14
abundance: NA
v_gene: TRBV2
j_gene: TRBJ2-1
d_gene: NA

CDR3nt: TGTGCCAGCAGCCCCAAAGGTGGGGCGGGGGAGACCCAGTACTTC
CDR3aa: CASSPKGGAGETQYF
len: 15
abundance: NA
v_gene: TRBV5-4
j_gene: TRBJ2-5
d_gene: NA

CDR3nt: TGCGCCAGCAGCCCATTATGGGGCCTTACGACAGATACGCAGTATTTT
CDR3aa: CASSPLWGLTTDTQYF
len: 16
abundance: many
v_gene: TRBV4-1
j_gene: TRBJ2-3
d_gene: NA